Included here is one T cell receptor beta chain sequence, with context. This clone showed up just once. Its antigen target is currently unknown. It has no much larger one-base neighbor in the sample; base qualities were not kept. These data come from a study of T cells in tuberculosis (dated 2018 in TCRdb). Background for the entire study: The study combined CD1B tetramers and high-throughput TCR immunosequencing to characterize T cells specific for the mycobacterial lipid antigen glucose monomycolate (GMM). In a South African clinical cohort, IGRA-negative adolescents, IGRA-positive adolescents with latent tuberculosis and adults with active tuberculosis were compared, with about eleven people in each group. PBMC from active tuberculosis patients were archived either before standard anti-tuberculosis treatment began or within 7 days of the start of that treatment.

The immunoSEQ multiplex PCR assay was used to generate TCR libraries, with TCR-beta and/or TCR-alpha/delta assays applied to each sample. The amplified TCR libraries were sequenced using the Illumina high-throughput platform. In the original analysis: Clustering and dimensionality reduction were performed using pairwise TCRdist distances among GMM-specific receptors from ex vivo sorted or in vitro expanded T cells. Each clinical repertoire was scored by mean NN-distance, the average TCRdist to the nearest 10% of tetramer-positive reference sequences. GEM TCR motif frequency was calculated as the fraction of unique TCRs that matched known GEM sequences in V/J usage and CDR3 length. Active tuberculosis was classified by linear discriminant analysis with leave-one-out cross-validation, implemented in scikit-learn. TCRdb holds this immuneACCESS table with in-frame rearrangements only. Some clones are missing; in checked studies, unresolved V genes explain under half, and the rest has no known cause. D and trimming come from the DNA, and the V and J calls and clone size come from that table. The sample table records fewer than 35,000 clones; about 82% of these occur just once. About 5% of the sample comes from the top ten.

As encoded in the germline V gene, CDR1 is KGHSH while CDR2 is LQKENI. Reading from cysteine to phenylalanine, the CDR3 counts 13 amino acids. The only DNA kept is the CDR3, 39 bases in frame from the first base. V sheds 2 bases and J sheds 1 base, leaving 5 bases between their ends. Overall study outcomes, separate from this receptor: Smaller NN-distances were partly driven by shorter CDR3-alpha lengths in active tuberculosis patients, and statistical significance was not reached for the TCR-beta difference. An accuracy of roughly 84% (AUROC over 0.8) was reached by a classifier using the diverse GMM-specific repertoire, compared with approximately 70% accuracy when GEM motif frequencies were used. Smaller mean NN-distances to GMM-specific TCRs were observed in active tuberculosis TCR-alpha repertoires than in IGRA-negative controls, suggesting clonal expansion of GMM-specific TCRs. Clinical samples were selected based on which cryopreserved specimens were available, and the active tuberculosis cases were adults whereas the controls were adolescents.

The sample's time point, from its label and the paper: new active TB diagnosis, blood taken before or within 7 days of starting treatment. Active tuberculosis patients were HIV-seronegative South African adults aged 18 years or older with a new diagnosis. Confirmation of active tuberculosis was based on positive sputum smear microscopy and/or a positive M. tuberculosis culture. Immunosequencing was performed on unsorted cryopreserved PBMC and covered around 94,000 T cells per clinical donor on average. Sequenced here: PBMCs, sampled at tuberculosis diagnosis. This chain is built from TRBV18 and TRBJ2-5, with the D gene call left open. The receptor was isolated from an adult with tuberculosis. The nucleotide sequence is TGTGCCAGCTCACCAATGGCCCAAGAGACCCAGTACTTC. The translation is CASSPMAQETQYF.